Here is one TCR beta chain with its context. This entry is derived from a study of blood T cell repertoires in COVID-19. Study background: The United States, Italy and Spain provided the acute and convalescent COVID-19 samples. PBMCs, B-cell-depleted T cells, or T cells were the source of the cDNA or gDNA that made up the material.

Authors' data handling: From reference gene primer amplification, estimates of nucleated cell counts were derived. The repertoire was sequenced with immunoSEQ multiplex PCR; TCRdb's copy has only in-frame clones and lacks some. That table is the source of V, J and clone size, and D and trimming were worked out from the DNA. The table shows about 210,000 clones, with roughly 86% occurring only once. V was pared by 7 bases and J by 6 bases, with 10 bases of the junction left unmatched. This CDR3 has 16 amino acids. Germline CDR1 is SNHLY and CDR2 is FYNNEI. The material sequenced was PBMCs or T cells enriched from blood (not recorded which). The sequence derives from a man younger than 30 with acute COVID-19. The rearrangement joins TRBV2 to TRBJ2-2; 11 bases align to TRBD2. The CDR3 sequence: CASISATSGISGELFF. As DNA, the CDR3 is TGTGCCAGCATTTCTGCGACTAGCGGGATCTCCGGGGAGCTGTTTTTT.